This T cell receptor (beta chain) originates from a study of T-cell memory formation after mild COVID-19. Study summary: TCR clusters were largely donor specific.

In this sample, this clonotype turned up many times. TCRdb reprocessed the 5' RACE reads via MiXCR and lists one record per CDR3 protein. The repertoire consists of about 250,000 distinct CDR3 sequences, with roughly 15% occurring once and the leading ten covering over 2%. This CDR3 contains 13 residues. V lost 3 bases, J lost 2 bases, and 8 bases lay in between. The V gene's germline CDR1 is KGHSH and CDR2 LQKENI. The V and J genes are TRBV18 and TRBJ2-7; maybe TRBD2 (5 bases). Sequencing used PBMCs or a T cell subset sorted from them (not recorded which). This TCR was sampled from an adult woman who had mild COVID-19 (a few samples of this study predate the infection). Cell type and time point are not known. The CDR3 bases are TGTGCCAGCTCACCCGGACTGACCTACGAGCAGTACTTC. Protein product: CASSPGLTYEQYF.